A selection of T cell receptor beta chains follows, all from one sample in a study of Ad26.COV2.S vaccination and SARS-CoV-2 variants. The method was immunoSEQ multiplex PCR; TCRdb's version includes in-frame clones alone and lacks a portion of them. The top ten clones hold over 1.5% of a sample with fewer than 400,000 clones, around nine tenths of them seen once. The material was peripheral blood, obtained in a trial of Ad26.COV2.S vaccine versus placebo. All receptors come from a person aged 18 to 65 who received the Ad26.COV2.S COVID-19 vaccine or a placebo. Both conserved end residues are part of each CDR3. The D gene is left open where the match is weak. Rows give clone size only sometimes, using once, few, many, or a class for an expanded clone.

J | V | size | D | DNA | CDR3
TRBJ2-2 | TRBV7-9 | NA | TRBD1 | TGTGCCAGCAGCCTGCCCCGGGACAGAGATTACACCGGGGAGCTGTTTTTT | CASSLPRDRDYTGELFF
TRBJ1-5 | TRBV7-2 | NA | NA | TGTGCCAGCAGCTTACTAGGGCGGGGTCAGCCCCAGCATTTT | CASSLLGRGQPQHF
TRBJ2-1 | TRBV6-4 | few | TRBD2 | TGTGCCAGCAGTGACTCGGGAGGGGTAGGATACAATGAGCAGTTCTTC | CASSDSGGVGYNEQFF
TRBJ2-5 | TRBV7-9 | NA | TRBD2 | TGTGCCAGCAGCCCAGAGCGGGAGGGCCGAGAGACCCAGTACTTC | CASSPEREGRETQYF
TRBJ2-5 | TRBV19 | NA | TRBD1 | TGTGCCAGTAGTACGCCGACAGGGGGGAGTCAAGAGACCCAGTACTTC | CASSTPTGGSQETQYF
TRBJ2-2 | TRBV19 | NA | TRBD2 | TGTGCCAGTAGTCCAACTAGCGGGAGTCACACCGGGGAGCTGTTTTTT | CASSPTSGSHTGELFF
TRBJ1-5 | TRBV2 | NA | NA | TGTGCCAGCAGTGGGGCAGGGCTGGGCAATCAGCCCCAGCATTTT | CASSGAGLGNQPQHF
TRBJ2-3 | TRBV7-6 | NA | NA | TGTGCCAGCAGCCCAGGACATCAGTGGCATACGCAGTATTTT | CASSPGHQWHTQYF
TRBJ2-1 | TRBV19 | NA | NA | TGTGCCAGTAGTATAGCCTCAGGGAGACTGCTCTTC | CASSIASGRLLF
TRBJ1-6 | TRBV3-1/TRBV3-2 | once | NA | TGTGCCAGCGGGCTAGTGGGCGGCGATTCACCCCTCCACTTT | CASGLVGGDSPLHF
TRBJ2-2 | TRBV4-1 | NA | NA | TGCGCCAGCAGCCAAGAACCACACGCCGGGGAGCTGTTTTTT | CASSQEPHAGELFF
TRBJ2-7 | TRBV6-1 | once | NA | TGTGCCAGCAGTGAGAGGGTGAAGAAGTACTTC | CASSERVKKYF
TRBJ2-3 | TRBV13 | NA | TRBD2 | TGTGCCAGCAGCTACCCCGGGAGCGGGAGTTACGATACGCAGTATTTT | CASSYPGSGSYDTQYF
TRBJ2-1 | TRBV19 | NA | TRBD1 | TGTGCCAGTAACACGGACAGGGGCCACTACAATGAGCAGTTCTTC | CASNTDRGHYNEQFF
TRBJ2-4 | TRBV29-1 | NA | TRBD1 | TGCAGCGTCCGGGACAGCCTAAAGAACATTCAGTACTTC | CSVRDSLKNIQYF
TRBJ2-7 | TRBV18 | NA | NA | TGTGCCAGCTCACCACCGACGACTAGGCACGAGCAGTACTTC | CASSPPTTRHEQYF
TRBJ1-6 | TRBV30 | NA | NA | TGTGCCTGGACTCTCAATTCACCCCTCCACTTT | CAWTLNSPLHF
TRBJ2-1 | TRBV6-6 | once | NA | TGTGCCAGCAGTTACAGGGCTAGCGCCTACAATGAGCAGTTCTTC | CASSYRASAYNEQFF
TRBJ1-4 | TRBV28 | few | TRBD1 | TGTGCCAGCAGCCTGCAGCCGGGACAGGGAAAACTGTTTTTT | CASSLQPGQGKLFF
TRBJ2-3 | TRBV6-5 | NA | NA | TGTGCCAGCGGGGGGCTCGGACACAGCACAGATACGCAGTATTTT | CASGGLGHSTDTQYF
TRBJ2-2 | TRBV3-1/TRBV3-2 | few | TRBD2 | TGTGCCAGCAGCCAAAGGACTAGAGGCACCGGGGAGCTGTTTTTT | CASSQRTRGTGELFF
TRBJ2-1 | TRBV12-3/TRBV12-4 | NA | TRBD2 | TGTGCCAGCAGTTTAATTGGCGGGAGACGGTTCTTC | CASSLIGGRRFF
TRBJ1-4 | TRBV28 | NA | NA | TGTGCCAGCAGCCTAAACGGGACCCCCGTTAGGGAAAAACTGTTTTTT | CASSLNGTPVREKLFF
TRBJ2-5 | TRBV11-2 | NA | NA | TGTGCCAGCAGCCACACAGGGAGCGAGACCCAGTACTTC | CASSHTGSETQYF
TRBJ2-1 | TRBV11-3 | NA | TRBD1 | TGTGCCAGCAGCTTAGGGACAGGGGCGCGGAATGAGCAGTTCTTC | CASSLGTGARNEQFF
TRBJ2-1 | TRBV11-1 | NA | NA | TGTGCCAGCAGCTTCCGACTAACGAGCTCCTACAATGAGCAGTTCTTC | CASSFRLTSSYNEQFF
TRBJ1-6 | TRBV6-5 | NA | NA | TGTGCCAGCAGTTATAGTGTACAGCGTTCTACCCTCCACTTT | CASSYSVQRSTLHF
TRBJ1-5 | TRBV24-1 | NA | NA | TGTGCCACCAGTGCTACGGGACGGGCCAATCAGCCCCAGCATTTT | CATSATGRANQPQHF
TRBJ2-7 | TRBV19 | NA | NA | TGTGCCAGTAGTATAAGGGCGGGGTCCTACGAGCAGTACTTC | CASSIRAGSYEQYF
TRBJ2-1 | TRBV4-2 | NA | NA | TGTGCCAGCAGCCATCGGAGCTCCTACAATGAGCAGTTCTTC | CASSHRSSYNEQFF
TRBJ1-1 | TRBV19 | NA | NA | TGTGCCAGTAGTATAGATCCGGCCCGGTCCCAAGCTTTCTTT | CASSIDPARSQAFF
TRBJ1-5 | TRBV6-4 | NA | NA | TGTGCCACCCGCCGACGGGGGGAAAATCAGCCCCAGCATTTT | CATRRRGENQPQHF
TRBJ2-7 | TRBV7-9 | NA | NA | TGTGCCAGTCGCCCCAACGGAGGCGACAATTTTGAGCAGTACTTC | CASRPNGGDNFEQYF
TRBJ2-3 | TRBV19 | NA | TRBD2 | TGTGCCAGTGGACTAGCGGGAGGAGATACGCAGTATTTT | CASGLAGGDTQYF
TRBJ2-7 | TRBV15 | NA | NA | TGTGCCACCAGCAGAGTTACCCCCTCGAGAGAGCAGTACTTC | CATSRVTPSREQYF
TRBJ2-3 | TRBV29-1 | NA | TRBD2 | TGCAGCGCCAAAGGGCTAGCGGGAAGCACAGATACGCAGTATTTT | CSAKGLAGSTDTQYF
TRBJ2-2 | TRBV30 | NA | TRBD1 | TGTGCCTGGAGGCGACAGGGAGCCACCGGGGAGCTGTTTTTT | CAWRRQGATGELFF
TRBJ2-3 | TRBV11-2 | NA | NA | TGTGCCAGCAGGCCATTTTTTCCTACAGATACGCAGTATTTT | CASRPFFPTDTQYF
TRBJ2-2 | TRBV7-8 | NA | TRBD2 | TGTGCCAGCAGCCGAGCGGGAGGGGTCACCGGGGAGCTGTTTTTT | CASSRAGGVTGELFF
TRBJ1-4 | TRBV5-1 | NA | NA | TGCGCCAGCAGCTTGGGACAGAATGAAAAACTGTTTTTT | CASSLGQNEKLFF
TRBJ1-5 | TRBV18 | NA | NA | TGTGCCAGCTCACCAGGGGCAGCTACCAATCAGCCCCAGCATTTT | CASSPGAATNQPQHF
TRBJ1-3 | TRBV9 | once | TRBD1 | TGTGCCAGCAGCAAACCGGGACAGGGGCCAGGAAACACCATATATTTT | CASSKPGQGPGNTIYF
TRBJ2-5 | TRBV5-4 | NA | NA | TGTGCCAGCAGCCAAGGGATAGTGGAGACCCAGTACTTC | CASSQGIVETQYF
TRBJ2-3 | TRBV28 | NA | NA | TGTGCCAGCAGTTTCCACCTCACAGATACGCAGTATTTT | CASSFHLTDTQYF
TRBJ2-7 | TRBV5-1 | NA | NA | TGCGCCAGCAGCTTCGGCGAGCAGTACTTC | CASSFGEQYF
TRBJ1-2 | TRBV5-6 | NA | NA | TGTGCCAGCAGCTCCCGGCAGGGTGGCTACACCTTC | CASSSRQGGYTF
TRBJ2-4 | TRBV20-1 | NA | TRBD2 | TGCAGTGCTAGTGAGGCTAGCGGGAGTGGAGACATTCAGTACTTC | CSASEASGSGDIQYF
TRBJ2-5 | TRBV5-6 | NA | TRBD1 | TGTGCCAGTCAGGGGGCGGGAGAGACCCAGTACTTC | CASQGAGETQYF
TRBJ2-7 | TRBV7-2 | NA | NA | TGTGCCAGCAGCTTTCTGACCCTCGAGCAGTACTTC | CASSFLTLEQYF
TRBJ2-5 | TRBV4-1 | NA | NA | TGCGCCAGCAGCCGAGAAAAGGGGGGGAACCAAGAGACCCAGTACTTC | CASSREKGGNQETQYF
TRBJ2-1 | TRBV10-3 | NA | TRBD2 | TGTGCCATCAGCGTAGCGGGATCGGCCTACAATGAGCAGTTCTTC | CAISVAGSAYNEQFF
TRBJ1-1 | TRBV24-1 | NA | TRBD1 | TGTGCCACCAGCGACAGGGGACTAGGCACTGAAGCTTTCTTT | CATSDRGLGTEAFF
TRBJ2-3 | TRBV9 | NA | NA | TGTGCCAGCAGCGTACCAGGCGGCACAGATACGCAGTATTTT | CASSVPGGTDTQYF
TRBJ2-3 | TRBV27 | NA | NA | TGTGCCAGCAGATTTGGGGGAAATACGCAGTATTTT | CASRFGGNTQYF
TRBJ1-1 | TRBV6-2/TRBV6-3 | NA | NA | TGTGCCAGCAGTTACTCAGGGCGCTTGGGCACTGAAGCTTTCTTT | CASSYSGRLGTEAFF
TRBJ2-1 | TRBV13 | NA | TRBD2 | TGTGCCAGCAGCCCGCGGGAGCGGACGAGCTCCTACAATGAGCAGTTCTTC | CASSPRERTSSYNEQFF
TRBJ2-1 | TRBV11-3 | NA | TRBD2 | TGTGCCAGCAGCTTAGCAGGTAGCGGGACGCTCTACAATGAGCAGTTCTTC | CASSLAGSGTLYNEQFF
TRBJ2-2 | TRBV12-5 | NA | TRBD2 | TGTGCTAGTGGTACCTCCACGGGGACTAGGTTGGCCGGGGAGCTGTTTTTT | CASGTSTGTRLAGELFF